The 27 T cell receptor beta chains listed next were all sequenced from one sample in a study of blood T cell repertoires in COVID-19. Sequencing was performed with immunoSEQ multiplex PCR; in TCRdb, only in-frame clones are kept and a portion is missing. The sample holds around 310,000 clones, under 90% seen once. The sample taken for sequencing was PBMCs or T cells enriched from blood (not recorded which). All receptors come from a woman aged 25 to 45 who had recovered from COVID-19.

The chain combines TRBV21-1 with TRBJ2-1; the D call of TRBD2 is as the table states it, not checked on the DNA. TRBV21-1 is an annotated pseudogene. The CDR3 runs 16 residues. CDR3 protein: CASSKEGCLAYNEQFF. The CDR3 nucleotides read TGTGCCAGCAGCAAAGAGGGCTGCCTAGCGTACAATGAGCAGTTCTTC.

This clone has only a few counts. J is TRBJ2-7 and V is TRBV9; 9 bases line up with TRBD1. Germline assignment: CDR1 SGDLS and CDR2 YYNGEE. V trimming: 4 bases; J trimming: 3 bases; junction bases outside the gene matches: 8. CDR3 length: 15 amino acids. CDR3 in amino acids: CASSRRSGQGYEQYF. CDR3 sequence (DNA): TGTGCCAGCAGCCGACGTTCGGGACAGGGCTACGAGCAGTACTTC. Based on the CDR3 plus reference TRBV9 and TRBJ2-7, the full variable domain is DSGVTQTPKHLITATGQRVTLRCSPRSGDLSVYWYQQSLDQGLQFLIQYYNGEERAKGNILERFSAQQFPDLHSELNLSSLELGDSALYFCASSRRSGQGYEQYFGPGTRLTVT.

The chain recombines TRBV27 with TRBJ2-2, with 14 bases that match TRBD2. The CDR3 runs 18 residues. Germline lookup yields CDR1 MNHEY and CDR2 SMNVEV (reference sequence). The ends lost 3 bases at V and 2 bases at J; junction bases unmatched: 5. CDR3 sequence (DNA): TGTGCCAGCAGTTTCCGGACTAGCGGGAGGAGAAACACCGGGGAGCTGTTTTTT. Residues: CASSFRTSGRRNTGELFF.

The chain recombines TRBV9 with TRBJ2-3, with D perhaps TRBD1 (5 bases). V was clipped by 0 bases and J by 2 bases, with 19 bases between them. Germline CDR1 and CDR2: SGDLS and YYNGEE. There are 18 residues in the CDR3. The CDR3 sequence: CASSVVDLRQYFTDTQYF. The CDR3 region has the DNA TGTGCCAGCAGCGTAGTTGATCTACGACAGTACTTCACAGATACGCAGTATTTT.

The rearrangement links TRBV10-3 to TRBJ2-1, with 7 bases fitting TRBD2. This CDR3 comprises 15 residues. Germline CDR1 and CDR2: ENHRY and SYGVKD. Germline trimming cut 4 bases from V and 6 bases from J; bases unmatched to any gene: 9. This CDR3 is CAISGQGGVVNEQFF. In DNA form, the CDR3 reads TGTGCCATCAGTGGGCAGGGAGGGGTGGTCAATGAGCAGTTCTTC.

This clone was observed once. The rearrangement uses TRBV28 and TRBJ1-2; D is unclear. V was trimmed by 3 bases and J by 4 bases, leaving 15 bases between them. Germline V gives CDR1 MDHEN, CDR2 SYDVKM. The CDR3 has 15 amino acids. The CDR3 loop reads CASSFAASKSYGYTF. The CDR3 DNA reads as TGTGCCAGCAGTTTCGCAGCGTCTAAGAGCTATGGCTACACCTTC.

This clone was seen more than once but under ten times. The chain has TRBV5-1 and TRBJ2-1, with TRBD2 matching 9 bases. The J segment lost 0 bases and the V segment lost 2 bases, leaving 0 bases of the junction unmatched. Germline V CDR1 and CDR2: SGHRS, YFSETQ. CDR3 length: 15 residues. CDR3: CASSFSGSSYNEQFF. The CDR3, as DNA: TGCGCCAGCAGCTTTAGCGGGAGCTCCTACAATGAGCAGTTCTTC.

This clone was seen only once. The chain uses TRBV7-8 and TRBJ1-2, with D hard to call. V was pared by 5 bases and J by 6 bases, with 13 bases between. Germline-derived CDR1 and CDR2 are SGHVS and FQNEAQ. The CDR3 runs 13 residues. In nucleotides, the CDR3 is TGTGCCAGCAGCCTAGTGCGGGTTCATGGCTACACCTTC. Its translation is CASSLVRVHGYTF. The full variable domain, completed using reference TRBV7-8 and TRBJ1-2, is GAGVSQSPRYKVAKRGQDVALRCDPISGHVSLFWYQQALGQGPEFLTYFQNEAQLDKSGLPSDRFFAERPEGSVSTLKIQRTQQEDSAVYLCASSLVRVHGYTFGSGTRLTVV.

This chain links TRBV11-3 with TRBJ1-1; D is unresolved. Trimming cost V 5 bases and J 0 bases, with 7 bases left between them. CDR3 length equals 13 residues. Germline loops: CDR1 SGHNT, CDR2 YENEEA. Written as DNA, the CDR3 is TGTGCCAGCAGCCCAAATTTGAACACTGAAGCTTTCTTT. It translates to CASSPNLNTEAFF.

The chain links TRBV29-1 to TRBJ2-7, with 7 bases matching TRBD1. After removal of 2 bases from V and 3 bases from J, the junction contained 13 bases not matched to a gene. The CDR3 covers 16 residues. Germline V lookup: CDR1 SQVTM, CDR2 ANQGSEA. The DNA of the CDR3 is TGCAGCGTTGAATCCAGAGGGAAGACAGGGAACTACGAGCAGTACTTC. The encoded protein is CSVESRGKTGNYEQYF.

This chain links TRBV6-4 with TRBJ1-6, with 7 nucleotides matching TRBD1. Germline lookup yields CDR1 MRHNA and CDR2 SNTAGT. This CDR3 comprises 14 residues. V lost 5 bases to trimming and J lost 7 bases; unmatched junction nucleotides: 5. The CDR3 nucleotides read TGTGCCAGCAGTTCCGGACAGGAGAATTCACCCCTCCACTTT. Residues: CASSSGQENSPLHF.

The chain joins TRBV20-1 to TRBJ2-1; 7 bases are shared with TRBD2. CDR1 DFQATT and CDR2 SNEGSKA come from the germline V gene (reference sequence). The CDR3 covers 14 residues. V lost 3 bases to trimming and J lost 2 bases; unmatched junction nucleotides: 4. CDR3 in DNA: TGCAGTGCTAGTCGGCTAGCGGCCTACAATGAGCAGTTCTTC. Its translation: CSASRLAAYNEQFF.

This chain connects TRBV19 to TRBJ2-7; 9 bases fit TRBD1. The germline V gene encodes CDR1 LNHDA and CDR2 SQIVND (reference sequence). The CDR3 is 15 residues long. J lost 5 bases, V lost 9 bases, and 14 bases had no gene match. CDR3 residues: CASRDRGAKYDEQYF. The CDR3 nucleotides read TGTGCCAGCCGAGACAGGGGGGCAAAGTACGACGAGCAGTACTTC.

The J gene is TRBJ2-3, the V gene TRBV29-1; no firm D call. Germline CDR1 reads SQVTM; CDR2 reads ANQGSEA. With 4 bases removed from V and 1 base from J, the gap between germline ends came to 12 bases. The CDR3 covers 14 residues. This CDR3 reads CSVVWASGTDTQYF. The CDR3 region has the DNA TGCAGCGTTGTATGGGCCTCTGGCACAGATACGCAGTATTTT.

The V gene is TRBV7-2, the J gene TRBJ2-7; possibly TRBD2 for D (6 bases). Between the trimmed V and J ends, which lost 5 bases and 7 bases, there was a span of 18 bases. Germline CDR1 reads SGHTA; CDR2 reads FQGNSA. The CDR3 is made up of 14 amino acids. The CDR3 loop is CASSPAPGLVEQYF. The CDR3 DNA follows: TGTGCCAGCAGCCCGGCTCCGGGACTCGTAGAGCAGTACTTC.

This clone was seen only once. The V gene is TRBV7-8, the J gene TRBJ1-2; no reliable D call. The CDR3 contains 14 residues. Per germline, CDR1 SGHVS and CDR2 FQNEAQ. V was cut by 1 base and J by 2 bases, with 8 bases left in between. The CDR3, as DNA: TGTGCCAGCAGCTTAGGCAGGCAAAACTATGGCTACACCTTC. Protein sequence: CASSLGRQNYGYTF. Full variable domain (missing parts from reference TRBV7-8 and TRBJ1-2): GAGVSQSPRYKVAKRGQDVALRCDPISGHVSLFWYQQALGQGPEFLTYFQNEAQLDKSGLPSDRFFAERPEGSVSTLKIQRTQQEDSAVYLCASSLGRQNYGYTFGSGTRLTVV.

J is TRBJ1-2 and V is TRBV6-5; 8 bases are a match to TRBD1. CDR3 length: 15 amino acids. J gave up 1 base and V 4 bases, and 5 bases lay outside the gene matches. CDR1 is MNHEY and CDR2 is SVGAGI in the germline V gene. CDR3 sequence reads: CASSSGGRDNYGYTF. CDR3 coding DNA: TGTGCCAGCAGTTCAGGGGGCAGGGATAACTATGGCTACACCTTC.

The rearrangement uses TRBV7-9 and TRBJ2-5, with D uncertain. The germline V and J ends were trimmed by 5 bases and 1 base, with 11 bases remaining between them. The germline gives CDR1 SEHNR, CDR2 FQNEAQ (reference sequence). The CDR3 consists of 14 residues. The DNA of the CDR3 is TGTGCCAGCAGCCCGAACACCATCCAAGAGACCCAGTACTTC. Its protein product is CASSPNTIQETQYF.

J is TRBJ1-1 and V is TRBV18; 7 bases line up with TRBD1. Germline loops: CDR1 KGHSH, CDR2 LQKENI. This CDR3 comprises 16 residues. The trim removed 6 bases at V and 3 bases at J, leaving 13 bases unmatched. The CDR3 DNA follows: TGTGCCAGCTCGCTGGGGCGGGATAGGGGGCACACTGAAGCTTTCTTT. It codes for CASSLGRDRGHTEAFF. The entire variable domain, with the rest obtained from reference TRBV18 and TRBJ1-1, is as follows: NAGVMQNPRHLVRRRGQEARLRCSPMKGHSHVYWYRQLPEEGLKFMVYLQKENIIDESGMPKERFSAEFPKEGPSILRIQQVVRGDSAAYFCASSLGRDRGHTEAFFGQGTRLTVV.

The rearrangement joins TRBV4-3 to TRBJ2-1; TRBD2 aligns across 13 bases. The CDR3 spans 20 residues. The trim removed 0 bases at V and 2 bases at J, leaving 10 bases unmatched. Germline assignment: CDR1 LGHNA and CDR2 YSLEER. CDR3 nucleotides: TGCGCCAGCAGCCAAGATCTACTAGCGGGAGGGATAAGGCCCTACAATGAGCAGTTCTTC. Amino acids: CASSQDLLAGGIRPYNEQFF.

V usage is TRBV11-2 and J usage is TRBJ1-2, with 8 nucleotides matching TRBD1. This CDR3 has 15 residues. V lost 10 bases, J lost 3 bases, and 13 bases stayed unmatched. The germline V gene encodes CDR1 SGHAT and CDR2 FQNNGV. The chain's CDR3 is CATRATGAKDYGYTF. Here the CDR3 DNA reads TGTGCCACCAGAGCGACAGGGGCTAAGGACTATGGCTACACCTTC.

This chain connects TRBV28 to TRBJ1-1; the D is unclear. In germline, CDR1 is MDHEN, CDR2 SYDVKM. The CDR3 is 14 amino acids. Trimming stripped 0 bases from V and 0 bases from J, with 5 bases between. CDR3 loop: CASSLWELNTEAFF. The CDR3 DNA reads TGTGCCAGCAGTTTATGGGAGTTGAACACTGAAGCTTTCTTT.

The gene calls are TRBV28 and TRBJ1-2; D remains unclear. V shed 5 bases and J shed 0 bases, with 13 bases lying between them. Germline V lookup: CDR1 MDHEN, CDR2 SYDVKM. The CDR3 consists of 15 residues. Here the CDR3 reads CASSPPGFTNYGYTF. In DNA, the CDR3 is TGTGCCAGCAGTCCCCCCGGGTTTACTAACTATGGCTACACCTTC.

The gene calls are TRBV6-5 and TRBJ2-7; 8 bases fit TRBD2. The CDR3 consists of 15 residues. CDR1 is MNHEY, CDR2 SVGAGI, per germline. The V and J ends lost 2 bases and 3 bases, in that order; junction bases with no gene match: 6. The CDR3 protein is CASSYSLAGSYEQYF. The CDR3 DNA follows: TGTGCCAGCAGTTACAGCCTAGCGGGCAGCTACGAGCAGTACTTC.

CDR3 protein: CASSSYRQGNEQFF. CDR3 DNA: TGTGCCAGCAGTTCATATCGACAGGGGAATGAGCAGTTCTTC. V is TRBV27 and J is TRBJ2-1; 8 nucleotides match TRBD1. The germline V gene has CDR1 MNHEY and CDR2 SMNVEV (reference sequence). V shed 4 bases, J shed 7 bases, and the junction held 6 bases outside the gene matches. CDR3 length equals 14 residues.

The rearrangement joins TRBV5-1 to TRBJ2-7, with TRBD2 as a possible D gene (6 bases). The CDR3 has 15 amino acids. Looked up from germline, CDR1 is SGHRS and CDR2 is YFSETQ. Trimming cost V 1 base and J 2 bases, with 13 bases left between them. CDR3 DNA sequence: TGCGCCAGCAGCTTGTCAAGACTAGGGGCCTACGAGCAGTACTTC. Protein sequence: CASSLSRLGAYEQYF. Complete variable domain (other parts from reference TRBV5-1 and TRBJ2-7): KAGVTQTPRYLIKTRGQQVTLSCSPISGHRSVSWYQQTPGQGLQFLFEYFSETQRNKGNFPGRFSGRQFSNSRSEMNVSTLELGDSALYLCASSLSRLGAYEQYFGPGTRLTVT.

This clone showed up just once. The chain links TRBV19 to TRBJ2-1; TRBD1 matches at 11 bases. This CDR3 is 16 amino acids long. V gave up 4 bases and J gave up 8 bases; unmatched junction bases: 10. Germline V gives CDR1 LNHDA, CDR2 SQIVND (reference sequence). The CDR3 region has the DNA TGTGCCAGTAGTAGCGGACAGGGGGCGCCCCGCGATGAGCAGTTCTTC. Translating gives CASSSGQGAPRDEQFF.